Included here is one T cell receptor (beta chain) sequence, with context. This sample is part of a study of patients and donors after allogeneic stem cell transplantation. TCRdb recomputed calls from the RT-PCR reads with MiXCR, one row per CDR3 protein. This table has about a million distinct CDR3 sequences, approximately 19% appearing once. The CDR3 is 15 residues long. Germline CDR1 and CDR2: MNHNS and SASEGT. V shed 6 bases and J 6 bases; nucleotides not matched to a gene: 9. The sample comprised blood, either unsorted or a sorted T cell fraction (not recorded which). This chain links TRBV6-1 with TRBJ2-3, with TRBD2 identical over 10 bases. The sequence derives from a human donor who was either an allogeneic HSCT recipient or a stem cell or donor lymphocyte infusion donor (not recorded which). It is not recorded whose cells these are; they may come from a transplant donor. CDR3 in DNA: TGTGCCAGCAGAACGGGACTAGCGAAACGGGATACGCAGTATTTT. Its translation is CASRTGLAKRDTQYF.